Below are 16 T cell receptor beta chains sequenced from a single sample in a study of T cells in localized non-small cell lung cancer. Sequencing used immunoSEQ multiplex PCR; TCRdb keeps in-frame clones, though not all of them. The sample consists of roughly 2,000 clones, about 24% of them appearing once. Sequencing was performed on normal lung tissue next to the tumor, taken before any cancer treatment. The receptors here all came from a male donor aged 60 or over with stage I lung adenocarcinoma.

This clone was seen a handful of times. The chain uses TRBV9 and TRBJ2-3; D uncertain. This CDR3 spans 15 amino acids. V was cut by 3 bases and J by 0 bases, with 11 bases left in between. CDR1 is SGDLS and CDR2 is YYNGEE in the germline V gene. The CDR3 sequence is CASSARPESTDTQYF. The CDR3 DNA is TGTGCCAGCAGCGCCCGACCGGAAAGCACAGATACGCAGTATTTT.

V gene TRBV6-8 combines with J gene TRBJ1-1; TRBD1 aligns across 7 bases. Per germline, CDR1 MNHGY and CDR2 SAAAGT. The CDR3 is 14 residues long. After removal of 6 bases from V and 7 bases from J, the junction contained 11 bases not matched to a gene. The CDR3 here is CASSLQGERNEAFF. The DNA of the CDR3 is TGTGCCAGCAGCCTCCAGGGGGAGCGGAATGAAGCTTTCTTT.

A single count supports this clone. V is TRBV18 and J is TRBJ1-5; TRBD1 aligns across 7 bases. With 3 bases clipped from V and 8 bases from J, the junction kept 10 bases outside the gene matches. The length of the CDR3 is 15 residues. Germline CDR1 KGHSH, CDR2 LQKENI. CDR3 bases: TGTGCCAGCTCACCGAGACAGGGAGGTAAGGAGCCCCAGCATTTT. This translates into CASSPRQGGKEPQHF.

A few counts support this clone. The J gene is TRBJ1-1, the V gene TRBV11-3; 11 nucleotides match TRBD1. V trimming: 5 bases; J trimming: 2 bases; junction bases outside the gene matches: 7. This CDR3 is built from 16 residues. CDR1 is SGHNT, CDR2 YENEEA, per germline. CDR3 residues: CASSQGQGDFNTEAFF. Here the CDR3 DNA reads TGTGCCAGCAGCCAGGGACAGGGGGACTTTAACACTGAAGCTTTCTTT. The complete variable domain, with remaining parts taken from reference TRBV11-3 and TRBJ1-1, reads EAGVVQSPRYKIIEKKQPVAFWCNPISGHNTLYWYLQNLGQGPELLIRYENEEAVDDSQLPKDRFSAERLKGVDSTLKIQPAELGDSAVYLCASSQGQGDFNTEAFFGQGTRLTVV.

The chain carries TRBV6-8 and TRBJ1-4; 9 positions agree with TRBD1. The germline V gene has CDR1 MNHGY and CDR2 SAAAGT. Unmatched junction bases numbered 9, after V lost 2 bases and J lost 11 bases. This CDR3 has 15 amino acids. The DNA of the CDR3 is TGTGCCAGCAGTTACGACGGGACAGGGACACGGAAACTGTTTTTT. Translated: CASSYDGTGTRKLFF.

The chain carries TRBV5-1 and TRBJ1-2, with 10 bases lining up with TRBD1. The CDR3 covers 15 residues. V lost 4 bases and J lost 8; bases outside the gene matches: 11. Germline V gene lookup returns CDR1 SGHRS and CDR2 YFSETQ. The CDR3 region has the DNA TGCGCCAGCAGCACTCGATCGACAGGGGGCCGGGGCTACACCTTC. As protein: CASSTRSTGGRGYTF.

The chain recombines TRBV18 with TRBJ2-6; D not resolved. V was pared by 3 bases and J by 0 bases, with 9 bases between. There are 16 residues in the CDR3. CDR1 is KGHSH, CDR2 LQKENI, per germline. CDR3 in amino acids: CASSPLTGSGANVLTF. CDR3 bases: TGTGCCAGCTCACCTCTTACCGGCTCTGGGGCCAACGTCCTGACTTTC. Filled out from reference TRBV18 and TRBJ2-6, the complete variable domain reads NAGVMQNPRHLVRRRGQEARLRCSPMKGHSHVYWYRQLPEEGLKFMVYLQKENIIDESGMPKERFSAEFPKEGPSILRIQQVVRGDSAAYFCASSPLTGSGANVLTFGAGSRLTVL.

This clone has more than one count but fewer than ten. This sequence joins TRBV12-2 and TRBJ1-2; the table assigns TRBD1, which was not confirmed against the DNA. TRBV12-2 is annotated as a pseudogene. The CDR3 runs to 14 residues. CDR3 residues: CAGSGGGIDRGYTF. CDR3 nucleotide sequence: TGTGCCGGGTCAGGGGGCGGAATAGATCGTGGCTACACCTTC.

A remark on this clone: Mismatch with germline at one junction end may stem from a read error. The V call is TRBV4-1, the J call TRBJ2-2; D not resolved. The CDR3 covers 16 residues. The germline V gene has CDR1 MGHRA and CDR2 YSYEKL. The CDR3 coding sequence is TGCACCAGCAGCCAAGCAGACTCCCGTTTGGCCGGGGAGCTGTTTTTT. Its protein is CTSSQADSRLAGELFF.

The genes are TRBV9 and TRBJ1-3; TRBD1 might be the D (5 bases). This CDR3 has 13 amino acids. Germline V gene lookup returns CDR1 SGDLS and CDR2 YYNGEE. With 0 bases removed from V and 7 bases from J, the gap between germline ends came to 8 bases. The CDR3 region is CASSVAGENTIYF. CDR3 bases: TGTGCCAGCAGCGTAGCGGGGGAGAACACCATATATTTT.

This clone was counted between two and nine times. J is TRBJ1-2 and V is TRBV11-3; the match to TRBD1 covers 8 bases. Germline trimming cut 5 bases from V and 4 bases from J; bases unmatched to any gene: 9. The CDR3 is made up of 15 amino acids. Per the germline V gene, CDR1 is SGHNT and CDR2 is YENEEA. The CDR3 nucleotides read TGTGCCAGCAGCCCCGGGACAGGCGTGGGCTATGGCTACACCTTC. Its protein is CASSPGTGVGYGYTF. Complete variable domain (other parts from reference TRBV11-3 and TRBJ1-2): EAGVVQSPRYKIIEKKQPVAFWCNPISGHNTLYWYLQNLGQGPELLIRYENEEAVDDSQLPKDRFSAERLKGVDSTLKIQPAELGDSAVYLCASSPGTGVGYGYTFGSGTRLTVV.

This chain uses TRBV14 with TRBJ1-1, with D maybe TRBD1 (5 bases). The germline gives CDR1 SGHDN, CDR2 FVKESK. This CDR3 comprises 17 residues. V dropped 0 bases and J dropped 3 bases, with 17 bases sitting between them. The CDR3 DNA is TGTGCCAGCAGCCAAGAGGTGATGGGGGGTATCTACACTGAAGCTTTCTTT. It is translated as CASSQEVMGGIYTEAFF.

J is TRBJ1-3 and V is TRBV4-1, with a tentative D call TRBD1 (5 bases). CDR1 MGHRA and CDR2 YSYEKL come from the germline V gene. CDR3 length equals 17 residues. V was trimmed by 0 bases and J by 2 bases, leaving 14 bases between them. The CDR3 sequence is CASSQDEPRVAGNTIYF. Here the CDR3 DNA reads TGCGCCAGCAGCCAAGATGAACCCAGGGTAGCTGGAAACACCATATATTTT.

This clone is labeled large. The V call is TRBV14, the J call TRBJ2-3; possible D gene TRBD2, 5 bases. The CDR3 spans 15 residues. The germline V and J ends were trimmed by 4 bases and 0 bases, with 11 bases remaining between them. In germline, CDR1 is SGHDN, CDR2 FVKESK. The CDR3 reads CASSLGVPSTDTQYF. The CDR3 DNA is TGTGCCAGCAGCCTCGGGGTCCCTAGCACAGATACGCAGTATTTT.

The genes are TRBV28 and TRBJ1-1; TRBD1 agrees at 7 bases. The trim removed 5 bases at V and 0 bases at J, leaving 15 bases unmatched. CDR3 length: 18 amino acids. Per germline, CDR1 MDHEN and CDR2 SYDVKM. The CDR3 loop is CASSPTGPLVFMNTEAFF. In nucleotides, the CDR3 is TGTGCCAGCAGTCCGACAGGGCCCTTAGTGTTTATGAACACTGAAGCTTTCTTT.

This clone has a handful of counts. The genes are TRBV11-3 and TRBJ1-2; D call uncertain. The CDR3 length is 15 residues. Deletions cut 0 bases from V and 1 base from J, with 9 bases between. The V gene's germline CDR1 is SGHNT and CDR2 YENEEA. The CDR3 DNA follows: TGTGCCAGCAGCTTAGATCTTGGCCTTAACTATGGCTACACCTTC. Protein: CASSLDLGLNYGYTF.